The table lists the clone carrying this TCR beta chain with a few counts. Its antigen is currently unknown. The data derive from a study of shared clonotypes between healthy human individuals. Study-level findings and limits: Rarefaction gave evidence that sorted-subset sequencing remained incomplete despite large depth. Some clonotypes were shared by all four sorted-subset donors, while others were not shared. The non-shared ones had lower generation probabilities than the shared ones.

The CDR3 spans 16 residues. Germline V gives CDR1 LNHDA, CDR2 SQIVND (reference sequence). With 7 bases removed from V and 5 bases from J, the gap between germline ends came to 23 bases. An approximately 210 ng quantity of DNA, roughly 32,000 T cell genomes, went into the sorted-subset replicate PCRs. The protocol was immunoSEQ multiplex PCR, while the TCRdb copy is restricted to in-frame clones and leaves out a portion. Of about 1 million clones in the sample, around four fifths were seen once. CD45RA+ naive and CD45RA-negative memory subsets were separated from CD4+ cells. The sequencing sample was made of memory CD4+ T cells sorted from blood. As to subset: CD45RA-negative fraction. This sequence joins TRBV19 and TRBJ2-5; the D gene is possibly TRBD1 (5 bases). The receptor was isolated from a man between 18 and 35 years old in good health. In nucleotides, the CDR3 is TGTGCCAGTACCCCCAGGTGGGGCGCAAGTGAGGAGACCCAGTACTTC. Translation gives CASTPRWGASEETQYF.